This T cell receptor (beta chain) was found in a study of kidney transplant recipient with SARS-CoV-2 infection. This clonotype was detected ten times or more. A single record per CDR3 protein comes from TCRdb applying MiXCR to the reads. The repertoire holds about 240,000 distinct CDR3 sequences, with around 26% as singletons. CDR1 and CDR2 from the germline V gene are SGHVT and SQSDAQ. The CDR3 is 17 amino acids. Between the trimmed V and J ends, which lost 3 bases and 4 bases, there was a span of 21 bases. The origin of this receptor is a male patient between 25 and 39 years old who had COVID-19 and was a kidney transplant recipient. Some T cells may have come from the graft donor. The chain has TRBV7-4 and TRBJ1-2; D not resolved. Specimen: a blood sample, collected at baseline and on day 111 from a kidney transplant recipient. The CDR3 reads CASSFGSSARKTYGYTF. The CDR3 DNA is TGTGCCAGCAGCTTTGGAAGTTCAGCTCGAAAGACCTATGGCTACACCTTC.